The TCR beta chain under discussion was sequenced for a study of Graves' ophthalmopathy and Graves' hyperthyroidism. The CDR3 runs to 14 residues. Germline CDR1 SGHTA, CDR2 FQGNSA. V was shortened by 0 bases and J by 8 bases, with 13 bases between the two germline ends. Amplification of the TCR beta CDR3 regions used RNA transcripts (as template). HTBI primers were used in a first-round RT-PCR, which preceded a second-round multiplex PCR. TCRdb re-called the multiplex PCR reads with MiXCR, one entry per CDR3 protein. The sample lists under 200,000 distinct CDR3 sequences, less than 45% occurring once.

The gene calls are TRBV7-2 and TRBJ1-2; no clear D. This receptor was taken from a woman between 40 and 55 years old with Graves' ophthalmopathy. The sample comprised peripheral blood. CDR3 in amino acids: CASSLATQSMGYTF. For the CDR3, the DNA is TGTGCCAGCAGCTTAGCCACACAAAGTATGGGCTACACCTTC.